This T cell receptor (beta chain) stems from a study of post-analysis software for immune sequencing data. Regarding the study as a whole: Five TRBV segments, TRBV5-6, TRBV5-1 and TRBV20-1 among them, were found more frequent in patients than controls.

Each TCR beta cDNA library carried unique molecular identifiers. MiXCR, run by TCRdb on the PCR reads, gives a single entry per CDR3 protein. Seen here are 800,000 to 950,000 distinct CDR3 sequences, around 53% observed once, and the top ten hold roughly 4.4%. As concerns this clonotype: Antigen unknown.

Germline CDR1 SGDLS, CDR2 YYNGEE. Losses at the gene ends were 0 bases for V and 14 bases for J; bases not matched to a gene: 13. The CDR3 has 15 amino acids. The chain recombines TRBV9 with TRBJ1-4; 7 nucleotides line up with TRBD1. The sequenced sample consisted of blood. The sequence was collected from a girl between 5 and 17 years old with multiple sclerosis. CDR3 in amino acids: CASSVVADSQQGLFF. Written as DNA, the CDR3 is TGTGCCAGCAGCGTAGTGGCAGACTCCCAACAGGGGCTGTTTTTT.